This T cell receptor (beta chain) was captured by sequencing in a study of T-cell reconstitution after alpha-beta-depleted transplantation in children. Findings and limits, study-wide: Some patients owed their high day-60 TCRbeta diversity to surviving recipient T cells and thymic progenitors. Fresh T-cell production supplied most of the T-cell counts and diversity seen one year after transplant.

Germline V gene lookup returns CDR1 PRHDT and CDR2 FYEKMQ (reference sequence). V gave up 6 bases and J gave up 4 bases; unmatched junction bases: 7. The CDR3 extends over 15 amino acids. Concerning this clonotype: Its antigen is as yet unknown.

Unique molecular identifiers were used to barcode this TCRbeta library. TCRdb processed the PCR reads anew with MiXCR; each CDR3 protein has one entry. The sample lists about 830,000 distinct CDR3 sequences; roughly 15% were seen once. The source material was PBMCs, mostly from graft donor cells, sampled 360 days after TCRalphabeta/CD19-depleted stem cell transplant. This chain connects TRBV13 to TRBJ2-3, with 10 nucleotides matching TRBD2. The receptor's source is a male patient younger than 18 who had a stem cell transplant for acute lymphoblastic leukemia, so the T cells may come from the graft donor. For the CDR3, the DNA is TGTGCCAGCAGTTCTAGCGGGAGTGGGCCAGATACGCAGTATTTT. It specifies CASSSSGSGPDTQYF. Looking up the rest from reference TRBV13 and TRBJ2-3 gives the full variable domain: AAGVIQSPRHLIKEKRETATLKCYPIPRHDTVYWYQQGPGQDPQFLISFYEKMQSDKGSIPDRFSAQQFSDYHSELNMSSLELGDSALYFCASSSSGSGPDTQYFGPGTRLTVL.